This T cell receptor beta chain was captured in a study of beta chain features in type 1 diabetes. About the study: Patients shared similar age, gender and cell yields with healthy donors. Regarding the study as a whole: Patients' naive, central memory and Treg TCRB repertoires seemed closer to one another than those of healthy donors. Type 1 diabetes patients had fewer VDJ junction insertions and more deletions.

The study reverse transcribed the entire isolated RNA, so it sequenced expressed TCRB transcripts. Sequencing used immunoSEQ multiplex PCR; TCRdb keeps in-frame clones, though not all of them. The sample lists around 430,000 clones, 25% to 35% occurring once. Via the markers CD45RO/CCR7/CD25/CD127/CD95/CD27, stem cell-like memory, regulatory, central memory and naive CD4+ cells were sorted. This clone was seen a handful of times. Its antigen is still unknown. CDR1 and CDR2 from the germline V gene are SEHNR and FQNEAQ (reference sequence). The trim removed 8 bases at V and 1 base at J, leaving 2 bases unmatched. The length of the CDR3 is 13 residues.

The V gene is TRBV7-9, the J gene TRBJ2-1; 7 positions match TRBD1. This TCR derives from a man younger than 35 in good health. Material: naive CD4+ T cells from blood. In DNA, the CDR3 is TGTGCCAGCCGACAGGGATCCTACAATGAGCAGTTCTTC. It is translated as CASRQGSYNEQFF.